Included here is one TCR beta chain sequence, with context. The source of the sample is a study of blood T cell repertoires in COVID-19. About the study: Sources were T cells, B-cell-depleted T cells, or PBMCs; the material itself was cDNA or gDNA.

Clones were sequenced by immunoSEQ multiplex PCR, and TCRdb holds only the in-frame ones, with some missing. The sample holds fewer than 250,000 clones; about 90% are singletons and the top ten take about 14%. The V and J ends lost 7 bases and 6 bases, in that order; junction bases with no gene match: 4. From germline, CDR1 is MNHEY and CDR2 SVGAGI. The CDR3 totals 13 residues. Individuals drawn from 24 US areas were about 18 to 95 years old. Participants were placed into cohorts based on the clinical history they reported. In the 2 weeks before study entry, exposed participants met a COVID-19 case, which was PCR-confirmed or clinician-diagnosed.

Input material: PBMCs or T cells enriched from blood (not recorded which). The source of this sequence is a man aged 30 to 45 who had been exposed to COVID-19. J is TRBJ1-3 and V is TRBV6-5; 9 nucleotides agree with TRBD1. The CDR3 sequence: CASNRDRENTIYF. CDR3 nucleotides: TGTGCCAGCAACAGGGACAGGGAAAACACCATATATTTT.